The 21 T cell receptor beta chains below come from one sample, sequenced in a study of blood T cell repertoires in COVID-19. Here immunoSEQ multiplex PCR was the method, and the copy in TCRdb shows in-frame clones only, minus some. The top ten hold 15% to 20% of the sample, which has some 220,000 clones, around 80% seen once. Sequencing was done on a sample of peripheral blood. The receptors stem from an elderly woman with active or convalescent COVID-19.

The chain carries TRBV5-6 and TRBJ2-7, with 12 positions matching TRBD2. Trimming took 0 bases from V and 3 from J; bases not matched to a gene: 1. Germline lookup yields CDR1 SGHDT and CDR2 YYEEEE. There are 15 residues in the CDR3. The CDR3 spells CASSLGLAGVYEQYF. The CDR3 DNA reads TGTGCCAGCAGCTTGGGACTAGCGGGAGTCTACGAGCAGTACTTC.

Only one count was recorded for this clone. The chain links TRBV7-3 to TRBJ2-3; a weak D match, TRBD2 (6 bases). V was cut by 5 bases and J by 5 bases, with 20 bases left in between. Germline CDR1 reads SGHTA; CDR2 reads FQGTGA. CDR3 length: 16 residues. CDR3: CASSQIRDSWRDTQYF. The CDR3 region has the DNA TGTGCCAGCAGCCAAATCCGGGACTCATGGCGAGATACGCAGTATTTT.

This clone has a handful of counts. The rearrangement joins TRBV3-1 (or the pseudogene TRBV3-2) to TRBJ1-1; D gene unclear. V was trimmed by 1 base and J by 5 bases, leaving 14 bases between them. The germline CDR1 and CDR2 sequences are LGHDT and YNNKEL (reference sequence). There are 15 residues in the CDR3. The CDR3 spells CASSQGLRGETEAFF. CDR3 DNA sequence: TGTGCCAGCAGCCAAGGTCTCCGGGGAGAGACTGAAGCTTTCTTT.

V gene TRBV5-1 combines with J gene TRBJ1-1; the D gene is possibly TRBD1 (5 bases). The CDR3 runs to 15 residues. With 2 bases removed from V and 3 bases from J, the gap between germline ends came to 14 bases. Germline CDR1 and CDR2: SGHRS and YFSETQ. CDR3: CASSLEKIGDTEAFF. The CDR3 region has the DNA TGCGCCAGCAGCTTAGAAAAAATAGGGGACACTGAAGCTTTCTTT.

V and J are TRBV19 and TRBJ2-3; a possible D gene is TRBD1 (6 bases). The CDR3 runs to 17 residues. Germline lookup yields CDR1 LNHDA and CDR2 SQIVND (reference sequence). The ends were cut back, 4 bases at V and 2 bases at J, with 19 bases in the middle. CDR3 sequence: CASSNLQGPQTTDTQYF. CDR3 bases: TGTGCCAGTAGTAATCTTCAGGGGCCCCAGACCACAGATACGCAGTATTTT.

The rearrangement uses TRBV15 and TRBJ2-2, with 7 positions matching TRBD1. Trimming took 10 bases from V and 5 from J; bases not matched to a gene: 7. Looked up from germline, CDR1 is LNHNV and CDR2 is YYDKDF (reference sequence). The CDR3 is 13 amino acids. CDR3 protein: CAIRDSLTGELFF. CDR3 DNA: TGTGCCATAAGGGACAGTTTAACCGGGGAGCTGTTTTTT. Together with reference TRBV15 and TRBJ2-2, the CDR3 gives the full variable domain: DAMVIQNPRYQVTQFGKPVTLSCSQTLNHNVMYWYQQKSSQAPKLLFHYYDKDFNNEADTPDNFQSRRPNTSFCFLDIRSPGLGDTAMYLCAIRDSLTGELFFGEGSRLTVL.

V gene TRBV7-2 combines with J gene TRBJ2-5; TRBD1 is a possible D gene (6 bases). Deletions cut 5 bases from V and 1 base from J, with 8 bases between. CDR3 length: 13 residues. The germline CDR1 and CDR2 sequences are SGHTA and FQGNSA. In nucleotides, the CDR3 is TGTGCCAGCAGCCAGGGGCTCCAAGAGACCCAGTACTTC. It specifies CASSQGLQETQYF.

The CDR3, as DNA: TGTGCCAGCAGGCCGGAGACGTGGAGGGGCGCCCCCCGAGAGACCCAGTACTTC. Translation gives CASRPETWRGAPRETQYF. The chain employs TRBV7-3 and TRBJ2-5; D perhaps matches TRBD2 (6 bases). The CDR3 has 18 amino acids. The germline gives CDR1 SGHTA, CDR2 FQGTGA. The germline V and J ends were trimmed by 6 bases and 4 bases, with 27 bases remaining between them.

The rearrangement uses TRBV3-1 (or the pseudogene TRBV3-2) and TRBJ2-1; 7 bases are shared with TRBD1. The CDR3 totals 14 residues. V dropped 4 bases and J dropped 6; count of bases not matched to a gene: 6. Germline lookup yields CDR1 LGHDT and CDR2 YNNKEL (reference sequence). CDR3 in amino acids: CASSRKQGSNEQFF. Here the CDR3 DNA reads TGTGCCAGCAGCCGGAAACAGGGGAGCAATGAGCAGTTCTTC.

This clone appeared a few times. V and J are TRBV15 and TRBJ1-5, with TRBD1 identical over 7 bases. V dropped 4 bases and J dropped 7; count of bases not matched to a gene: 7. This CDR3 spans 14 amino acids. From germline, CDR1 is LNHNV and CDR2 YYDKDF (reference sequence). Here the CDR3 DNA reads TGTGCCACCAGCACCGACAGGGTCGGGCAGCCCCAGCATTTT. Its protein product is CATSTDRVGQPQHF.

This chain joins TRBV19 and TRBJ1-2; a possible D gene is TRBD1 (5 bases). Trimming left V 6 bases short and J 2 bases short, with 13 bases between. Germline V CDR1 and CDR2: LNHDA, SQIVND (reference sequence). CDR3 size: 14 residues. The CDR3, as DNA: TGTGCCAGTAGGCGACAGATAACCAACTATGGCTACACCTTC. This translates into CASRRQITNYGYTF.

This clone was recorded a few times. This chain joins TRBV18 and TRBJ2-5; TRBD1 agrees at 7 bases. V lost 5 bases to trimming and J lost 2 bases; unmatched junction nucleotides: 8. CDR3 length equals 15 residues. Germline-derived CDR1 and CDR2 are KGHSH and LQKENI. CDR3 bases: TGTGCCAGCTCAACAAGACAGGGATCACAAGAGACCCAGTACTTC. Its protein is CASSTRQGSQETQYF.

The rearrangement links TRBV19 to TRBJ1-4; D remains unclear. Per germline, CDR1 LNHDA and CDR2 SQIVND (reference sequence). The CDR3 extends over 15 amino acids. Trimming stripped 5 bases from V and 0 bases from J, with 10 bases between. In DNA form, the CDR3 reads TGTGCCAGTAGTGGGAGAGGATCAACTAATGAAAAACTGTTTTTT. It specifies CASSGRGSTNEKLFF.

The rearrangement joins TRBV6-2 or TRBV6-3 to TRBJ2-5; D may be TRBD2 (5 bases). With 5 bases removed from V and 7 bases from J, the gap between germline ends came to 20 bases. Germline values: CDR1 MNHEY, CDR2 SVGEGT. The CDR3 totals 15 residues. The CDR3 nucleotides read TGTGCCAGCAGTATACTAGTATGGGGTTCAGGGACCCAGTACTTC. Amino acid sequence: CASSILVWGSGTQYF.

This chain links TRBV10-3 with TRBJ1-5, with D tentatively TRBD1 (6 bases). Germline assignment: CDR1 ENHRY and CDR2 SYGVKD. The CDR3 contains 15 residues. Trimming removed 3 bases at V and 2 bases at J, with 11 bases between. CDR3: CAISDTRGGNQPQHF. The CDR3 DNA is TGTGCCATCAGTGATACCAGGGGTGGCAATCAGCCCCAGCATTTT.

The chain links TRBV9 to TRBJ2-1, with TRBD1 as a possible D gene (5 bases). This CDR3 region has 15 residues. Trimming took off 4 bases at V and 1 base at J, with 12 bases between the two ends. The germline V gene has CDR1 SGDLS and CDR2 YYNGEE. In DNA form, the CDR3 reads TGTGCCAGCAGCCCACAGGTTCGGTCCTACAATGAGCAGTTCTTC. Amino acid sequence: CASSPQVRSYNEQFF.

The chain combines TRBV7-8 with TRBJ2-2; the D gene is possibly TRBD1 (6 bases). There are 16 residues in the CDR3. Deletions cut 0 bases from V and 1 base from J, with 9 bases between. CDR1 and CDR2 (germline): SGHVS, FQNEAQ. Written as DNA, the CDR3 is TGTGCCAGCAGCTTAGCGAGAGGGGGGAACACCGGGGAGCTGTTTTTT. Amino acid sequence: CASSLARGGNTGELFF.

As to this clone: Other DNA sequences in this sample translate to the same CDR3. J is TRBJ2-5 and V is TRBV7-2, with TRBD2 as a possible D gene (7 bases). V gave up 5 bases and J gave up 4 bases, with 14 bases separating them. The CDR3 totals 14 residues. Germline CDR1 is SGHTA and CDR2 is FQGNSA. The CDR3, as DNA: TGTGCCAGCAGCGGAGGGGGGGCCTCAGAGACCCAGTACTTC. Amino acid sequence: CASSGGGASETQYF.

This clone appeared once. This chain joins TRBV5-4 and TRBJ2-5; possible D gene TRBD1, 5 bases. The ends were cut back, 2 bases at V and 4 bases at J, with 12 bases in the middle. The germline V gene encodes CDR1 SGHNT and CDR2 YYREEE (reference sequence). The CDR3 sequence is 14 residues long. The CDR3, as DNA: TGTGCCAGCAGCTTAGGACAAACGGGAGAGACCCAGTACTTC. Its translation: CASSLGQTGETQYF.

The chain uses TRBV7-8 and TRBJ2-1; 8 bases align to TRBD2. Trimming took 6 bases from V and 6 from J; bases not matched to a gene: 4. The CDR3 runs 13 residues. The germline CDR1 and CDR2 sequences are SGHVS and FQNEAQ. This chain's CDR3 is CASRREVGNEQFF. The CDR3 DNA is TGTGCCAGCAGGCGGGAGGTGGGCAATGAGCAGTTCTTC. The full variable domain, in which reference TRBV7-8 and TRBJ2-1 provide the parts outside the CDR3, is GAGVSQSPRYKVAKRGQDVALRCDPISGHVSLFWYQQALGQGPEFLTYFQNEAQLDKSGLPSDRFFAERPEGSVSTLKIQRTQQEDSAVYLCASRREVGNEQFFGPGTRLTVL.

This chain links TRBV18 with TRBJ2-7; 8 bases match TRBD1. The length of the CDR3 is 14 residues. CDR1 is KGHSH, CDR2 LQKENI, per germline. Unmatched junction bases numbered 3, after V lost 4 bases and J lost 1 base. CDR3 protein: CASSRRQGSYEQYF. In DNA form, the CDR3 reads TGTGCCAGCTCACGCCGACAGGGGTCCTACGAGCAGTACTTC.